A selection of T cell receptor beta chains follows, all from one sample in a study of neoadjuvant nivolumab and ipilimumab in lung cancer. Data came from immunoSEQ multiplex PCR; TCRdb stores just in-frame clones and leaves some out. The sample consists of approximately 17,000 clones, 76% of them appearing once. The sample was tumor tissue, taken after neoadjuvant nivolumab, alone or with ipilimumab, at or shortly before surgery. The receptors were sampled from an adult with non-small cell lung cancer. CDR3s include the opening cysteine and the closing phenylalanine or tryptophan. The order of the fields is clone size, J gene, D gene, V gene, CDR3 DNA, CDR3 protein. The D gene is left open where the match is weak. Some rows have no size entry. The others give once, few or many, or a class for an expanded clone.

NA	TRBJ1-2	TRBD1	TRBV7-9	TGTGCCAGCAGCTTAGAAGGGGGCGGTGGCTACACCTTC	CASSLEGGGGYTF
NA	TRBJ2-2	TRBD2	TRBV7-2	TGTGCCAGCAGCATTAGCGGGAGGGCCGGGATCGGGGAGCTGTTTTTT	CASSISGRAGIGELFF
NA	TRBJ1-4	NA	TRBV7-2	TGTGCCAGCAGCTTAGGACCAGGGGAGGGAGAAAAACTGTTTTTT	CASSLGPGEGEKLFF
NA	TRBJ2-7	NA	TRBV7-9	TGTGCCAGCAGCGACATAGGGACACCTCCCAGAGAGCAGTACTTC	CASSDIGTPPREQYF
NA	TRBJ2-7	TRBD2	TRBV5-4	TGTGCCAGCAGCTACGACCCCCTAGCGGGAGGTGGGGAGCAGTACTTC	CASSYDPLAGGGEQYF
few	TRBJ1-5	NA	TRBV30	TGTGCCTGGAACCTGGGGAGAAGCAATCAGCCCCAGCATTTT	CAWNLGRSNQPQHF
NA	TRBJ1-2	TRBD1	TRBV5-6	TGTGCCAGCAGCGGACAGGACAGGTCTAACTATGGCTACACCTTC	CASSGQDRSNYGYTF
NA	TRBJ2-2	TRBD1	TRBV7-2	TGTGCCAGCAGCCATAGGGACAGCTACACCGGGGAGCTGTTTTTT	CASSHRDSYTGELFF
NA	TRBJ1-2	NA	TRBV5-1	TGCGCCAGCAGCTTAGGACAGACAGTAGGCTATGGCTACACCTTC	CASSLGQTVGYGYTF
NA	TRBJ2-4	TRBD2	TRBV5-1	TGCGCCAGCAGCTTAAACCCCGACGGGAGGGACATTCAGTACTTC	CASSLNPDGRDIQYF
NA	TRBJ1-4	NA	TRBV7-2	TGTGCCAGCAGCGCGCAAGGGACCTTGTGGGGTGAAAAACTGTTTTTT	CASSAQGTLWGEKLFF
NA	TRBJ2-5	TRBD2	TRBV5-1	TGCGCCAGCAGACCTCTAGCGGGACTACAAGAGACCCAGTACTTC	CASRPLAGLQETQYF
NA	TRBJ2-1	TRBD2	TRBV4-3	TGCGCCAGCAGCCGAGGTAGCGGGAGGGCCTTGTACAATGAGCAGTTCTTC	CASSRGSGRALYNEQFF
NA	TRBJ2-3	TRBD1	TRBV5-5	TGTGCCAGCAGCTGGGACCCGGACAGGCTGGGATGGGTTGGCACAGATACGCAGTATTTT	CASSWDPDRLGWVGTDTQYF
NA	TRBJ1-2	NA	TRBV5-6	TGTGCCAGCAGCTCCTGGCAGGGGCACAACTATGGCTACACCTTC	CASSSWQGHNYGYTF
NA	TRBJ2-3	TRBD1	TRBV5-1	TGCGCCAGCAGCCCCGGACAGGGAGCCCCAGATACGCAGTATTTT	CASSPGQGAPDTQYF
few	TRBJ1-5	NA	TRBV19	TGTGCCAGTAGTTCAATAGGACAGTCAGCAAATCAGCCCCAGCATTTT	CASSSIGQSANQPQHF
NA	TRBJ1-1	NA	TRBV11-2	TGTGCCAGCAGCTTAGGGGCTAACACTGAAGCTTTCTTT	CASSLGANTEAFF
once	TRBJ2-5	TRBD2	TRBV9	TGTGCCAGCAGCGGTCGTTTAGCGGGAGGCCAAGAGACCCAGTACTTC	CASSGRLAGGQETQYF
NA	TRBJ1-1	NA	TRBV7-8	TGTGCCAGCAGCCCCCACGGGCCAGCCAGGCACACTGAAGCTTTCTTT	CASSPHGPARHTEAFF
NA	TRBJ2-7	TRBD2	TRBV27	TGTGCCAGCAGTTTCGATCCTAGCGGCTACGAGCAGTACTTC	CASSFDPSGYEQYF
NA	TRBJ2-7	NA	TRBV15	TGTGCCACCAGCCCCCAAGGGGGGGAGGGGGCCCAGAGCTCCTACGAGCAGTACTTC	CATSPQGGEGAQSSYEQYF
NA	TRBJ1-4	TRBD1	TRBV27	TGTGCCAGCAGTCTAAAAGTCGACAGGGGTTTTCCCGGAAAACTGTTTTTT	CASSLKVDRGFPGKLFF
NA	TRBJ2-2	NA	TRBV7-9	TGTGCCAGCAGCTTATACGGCCCCCGTGGGGTAGGGGAGCTGTTTTTT	CASSLYGPRGVGELFF
NA	TRBJ2-1	TRBD1	TRBV6-5	TGTGCCAGCAGCTTTGGGACAGGGGTCAACAATGAGCAGTTCTTC	CASSFGTGVNNEQFF
NA	TRBJ2-3	NA	TRBV7-9	TGTGCCAGCAGCTTGGGCGGGATCTTCACAGATACGCAGTATTTT	CASSLGGIFTDTQYF
NA	TRBJ2-5	NA	TRBV7-9	TGTGCCAGCAGCTTAGTTCCAGGGAAGGAGACCCAGTACTTC	CASSLVPGKETQYF
NA	TRBJ1-2	NA	TRBV28	TGTGCCAGCACCGCGGTGGGGCGGTATGGCTACACCTTC	CASTAVGRYGYTF
few	TRBJ1-1	NA	TRBV29-1	TGCAGCGTTGAAGGCGCGACGAACACTGAAGCTTTCTTT	CSVEGATNTEAFF
once	TRBJ2-7	NA	TRBV9	TGTGCCAGCAGCCTCGGGACTTCTTACGAGCAGTACTTC	CASSLGTSYEQYF
NA	TRBJ2-7	TRBD2	TRBV11-2	TGTGCCAGCAGCCTAACTAGCGGGAGCGCCGAGCAGTACTTC	CASSLTSGSAEQYF
NA	TRBJ2-7	NA	TRBV5-1	TGCGCCAGCAGCCAACTCGACCAGTACTACGAGCAGTACTTC	CASSQLDQYYEQYF
few	TRBJ2-7	NA	TRBV6-1	TGTGCCAGCAGTGCTGAGGAAGGGTTCGAGCAGTACTTC	CASSAEEGFEQYF
few	TRBJ1-1	NA	TRBV27	TGTGCCAGCAGTTTAGAAGAGGGACGGAACACTGAAGCTTTCTTT	CASSLEEGRNTEAFF
few	TRBJ1-4	NA	TRBV5-4	TGTGCCAGCAGCCCGCACCCCGGAACCGCGGGGGAAAAACTGTTTTTT	CASSPHPGTAGEKLFF
NA	TRBJ2-7	NA	TRBV20-1	TGCAGTGCTAGCCAAGCAGGCGAGCAGTACTTC	CSASQAGEQYF
NA	TRBJ2-7	NA	TRBV4-3	TGCGCCAGCAGCCAAGAAATAGGAGGCAGGGCCTACGAGCAGTACTTC	CASSQEIGGRAYEQYF
NA	TRBJ1-2	TRBD1	TRBV5-1	TGCGCCAGCAGCTGGAAGGGACAGGGTGAGGGGGGCTACACCTTC	CASSWKGQGEGGYTF
NA	TRBJ2-2	TRBD1	TRBV11-1	TGTGCCAGCAGCTGGCGGACAGGGACGACCGGGGAGCTGTTTTTT	CASSWRTGTTGELFF
NA	TRBJ2-6	TRBD1	TRBV27	TGTGCCAGCAGTCCCCGGACAGGTATCAGCTCTGGGGCCAACGTCCTGACTTTC	CASSPRTGISSGANVLTF
NA	TRBJ2-2	NA	TRBV7-9	TGTGCCAGCAACCCCGGGGAGCTGTTTTTT	CASNPGELFF
NA	TRBJ1-5	NA	TRBV7-9	TGTGCCAGCGGTCAGGGGAATCAGCCCCAGCATTTT	CASGQGNQPQHF
NA	TRBJ1-1	NA	TRBV11-2	TGTGCCAGCAGCTTAGGCCGCGCATGGAACACTGAAGCTTTCTTT	CASSLGRAWNTEAFF
NA	TRBJ2-7	TRBD2	TRBV4-2	TGTGCCAGCAGCCAAGGAGCGGGACGCTACGAGCAGTACTTC	CASSQGAGRYEQYF
NA	TRBJ2-1	TRBD1	TRBV18	TGTGCCAGCTCACCACCTAACAGGGGGCTGACCTACAATGAGCAGTTCTTC	CASSPPNRGLTYNEQFF
NA	TRBJ2-7	NA	TRBV5-6	TGTGCCAGCAGCGACGGGACACAAGGCCTCTACGAGCAGTACTTC	CASSDGTQGLYEQYF
NA	TRBJ1-1	TRBD1	TRBV5-1	TGCGCCAGCAGCAGACAGGGTAACACTGAAGCTTTCTTT	CASSRQGNTEAFF
NA	TRBJ1-4	NA	TRBV11-1	TGTGCCAGCAGCTTCTCTAGGGGGAGCGGTGAAAAACTGTTTTTT	CASSFSRGSGEKLFF
few	TRBJ2-7	TRBD1	TRBV30	TGTGCCGGAAGACAGGGCCCTTACGAGCAGTACTTC	CAGRQGPYEQYF
NA	TRBJ2-7	TRBD1	TRBV13	TGTGCCAGCAGCTTAGGAGGGGGCGATGAGCAGTACTTC	CASSLGGGDEQYF
once	TRBJ2-2	NA	TRBV7-9	TGTGCCAGCAGCTCTCTCCACACCGGGGAGCTGTTTTTT	CASSSLHTGELFF
NA	TRBJ1-5	NA	TRBV27	TGTGCCAGCAGTTTGAACATCCATAGCAATCAGCCCCAGCATTTT	CASSLNIHSNQPQHF
NA	TRBJ2-3	TRBD1	TRBV5-1	TGCGCCAGCAGCTCTCAAGGACAGGCCTTCACAGATACGCAGTATTTT	CASSSQGQAFTDTQYF
NA	TRBJ2-3	NA	TRBV4-2	TGTGCCAGCAGCCAAGATCAAGGGCCAGGGGAAAAGTATTTT	CASSQDQGPGEKYF